These T cell receptor beta chains were read from a single sample in a study of graft-versus-host responses after intestinal transplantation. Profiled with immunoSEQ multiplex PCR; TCRdb holds only in-frame clones, not every one. This sample has more than 15,000 clones, with 65% to 85% found just once. The source material was ileum tissue, sampled roughly 450 days after intestinal transplant. Every receptor here comes from a human patient who received an intestinal transplant, so some T cells may come from the graft donor. CDR3s include the opening cysteine and the closing phenylalanine or tryptophan. A D gene is named only where the DNA matches it firmly. Size is omitted from some rows. Given values are once, few, many or a class for expanded clones.

j_call d_call clone_size v_call cdr3_nt cdr3_aa
TRBJ2-1 TRBD2 few TRBV28 TGTGCCAGCGGCGCTAGCGGGAGAAATGAGCAGTTCTTC CASGASGRNEQFF
TRBJ2-2 - - TRBV7-9 TGTGCCAGCAGCTCGCACGGCGAAACCGGGGAGCTGTTTTTT CASSSHGETGELFF
TRBJ1-2 - few TRBV19 TGTGCCAGTCGGTCAGGGCTGGGTAACTATGGCTACACCTTC CASRSGLGNYGYTF
TRBJ2-7 TRBD2 - TRBV6-6 TGTGCCAGCAGCCCGCGGGGGGGGCTCGAGCAGTACTTC CASSPRGGLEQYF
TRBJ1-4 TRBD1 - TRBV18 TGTGCCAGCTCACCAGCGGACAGGGGGAATGAAAAACTGTTTTTT CASSPADRGNEKLFF
TRBJ2-5 TRBD1 - TRBV7-7 TGTGCTAGCAGCCTCCAAAGGGGGCAGGAGACCCAGTACTTC CASSLQRGQETQYF
TRBJ2-3 TRBD2 - TRBV7-2 TGTGCCAGCAGTAAATTAGGGACTAGCCGATTAGAAGATACGCAGTATTTT CASSKLGTSRLEDTQYF
TRBJ1-5 TRBD1 few TRBV7-2 TGTGCCAGCAGCCCGGGACAGGGGCGGCCCCAGCATTTT CASSPGQGRPQHF
TRBJ2-7 - few TRBV7-9 TGTGCCAGCAGCCCTTCCGGATACGAGCAGTACTTC CASSPSGYEQYF
TRBJ2-2 TRBD1 once TRBV7-9 TGTGCCAGCAGCCCGGCAGGGGGCACCGGGGAGCTGTTTTTT CASSPAGGTGELFF
TRBJ1-5 - - TRBV7-9 TGTGCCAGCAGCTCCCACCGTACAGGGAGAGTCAATCAGCCCCAGCATTTT CASSSHRTGRVNQPQHF
TRBJ2-1 - - TRBV11-2 TGTGCCAGCAGCTCCTGGGAGGGGGTGGGCAATGAGCAGTTCTTC CASSSWEGVGNEQFF
TRBJ1-2 TRBD1 - TRBV7-9 TGTGCCAGCAGCTCCCTACCCACAGGGGTGGAGGGAGGCTACACCTTC CASSSLPTGVEGGYTF
TRBJ1-1 - - TRBV14 TGTGCCAGCAGCCTCAACGGGATGAACACTGAAGCTTTCTTT CASSLNGMNTEAFF
TRBJ2-5 - - TRBV6-1 TGTGCCAGCGGGTGGGGGCGGCAAGAGACCCAGTACTTC CASGWGRQETQYF
TRBJ2-7 TRBD2 - TRBV7-8 TGTGCCAGCAGCTCGGGACTAGCGGGGCTCACCTACGAGCAGTACTTC CASSSGLAGLTYEQYF
TRBJ2-7 TRBD1 - TRBV27 TGTGCCAGCAGTGTAAACGGACAGGGCTACGAGCAGTACTTC CASSVNGQGYEQYF
TRBJ2-2 TRBD2 - TRBV7-3 TGTGCCAGCAGCGAATACGGGGGGACGAACACCGGGGAGCTGTTTTTT CASSEYGGTNTGELFF
TRBJ2-7 TRBD1 few TRBV19 TGTGCCAGTAGTGCCTGGCAGGGGGCGGGCGAGCAGTACTTC CASSAWQGAGEQYF
TRBJ2-2 - - TRBV9 TGTGCCAGCAGCGTAGGGGTCATCGCGAACACCGGGGAGCTGTTTTTT CASSVGVIANTGELFF
TRBJ2-2 TRBD1 - TRBV15 TGTGCCACCAGCAGAGGGGCAGGGGGCTACACAATCGCGAACACCGGGGAGCTGTTTTTT CATSRGAGGYTIANTGELFF
TRBJ2-1 - - TRBV11-2 TGTGCCAGCAGCTTAGGGACTCTTAATGAGCAGTTCTTC CASSLGTLNEQFF
TRBJ1-1 - - TRBV29-1 TGCAGCTTTAGGACCGGGACAACGAACACTGAAGCTTTCTTT CSFRTGTTNTEAFF
TRBJ1-2 TRBD1 - TRBV10-3 TGTGCCATCAGTGAGGCACAGGGGATGTATGGCTACACCTTC CAISEAQGMYGYTF
TRBJ2-6 - - TRBV4-2 TGTGCCAGCAGCCAAGGCGGGCTACGGGCCTCTGGGGCCAACGTCCTGACTTTC CASSQGGLRASGANVLTF
TRBJ2-5 - - TRBV7-8 TGTGCCAGCAGCTTTGCGCTGCAAGAGACCCAGTACTTC CASSFALQETQYF
TRBJ2-2 - once TRBV19 TGTGCCACCACAATGACAGAGGGGTACACCGGGGAGCTGTTTTTT CATTMTEGYTGELFF
TRBJ1-1 TRBD1 - TRBV5-1 TGCGCCAGCACCGACGGCAGGGGGCGGTTCACTGAAGCTTTCTTT CASTDGRGRFTEAFF